This TCR beta chain emerged from a study of brain T cells in children with intractable seizures. Surgery cases with the highest brain T cell transcript signatures were chosen for sequencing. Generated by immunoSEQ multiplex PCR, the TCRdb table keeps only in-frame clones and is missing some. The data show approximately 77,000 clones, with just over 90% seen just once and 1.5% held by the top ten. Germline V CDR1 and CDR2: SGHRS, YFSETQ. This CDR3 is 14 amino acids long. Trimming pared 0 bases from V and 6 bases from J, leaving 13 bases between. As concerns this clone: Its specificity is unknown.

The study, taken as a whole, reports: Only CDR3 sequence similarity suggested viral specificity, without known HCMV serostatus.

This TCR was recovered from a boy under two years old with tuberous sclerosis and intractable seizures. The J gene is TRBJ2-7, the V gene TRBV5-1; the D is unclear. The sequencing here drew on peripheral blood, taken at surgery. This CDR3 is CASSLAPPSGEQYF. The CDR3 nucleotides read TGCGCCAGCAGCTTGGCGCCACCTAGTGGCGAGCAGTACTTC.